The 27 T cell receptor beta chains below all came from one sample that was sequenced in a study of blood T cell repertoires in COVID-19. TCRdb's copy holds only in-frame clones and misses some; the assay was immunoSEQ multiplex PCR. The sample includes 200,000 to 250,000 clones, more than 75% of them seen just once. The sample was peripheral blood. Receptor source: a middle-aged man with acute or convalescent COVID-19.

The gene calls are TRBV2 and TRBJ1-5; tentatively, D is TRBD1 (6 bases). V was pared by 11 bases and J by 6 bases, with 20 bases between. Germline assignment: CDR1 SNHLY and CDR2 FYNNEI. The CDR3 totals 14 residues. The CDR3 DNA follows: TGTGCCGGTGCGGGGGGGCTTGGAGGTCAGCCCCAGCATTTT. Translating it yields CAGAGGLGGQPQHF.

V usage is TRBV11-2 and J usage is TRBJ1-4, with D possibly matching TRBD1 (5 bases). Deletions cut 5 bases from V and 2 bases from J, with 21 bases between. Germline V gene lookup returns CDR1 SGHAT and CDR2 FQNNGV. This CDR3 spans 18 amino acids. The CDR3 protein is CASSRVLRGETTNEKLFF. The CDR3 bases are TGTGCCAGCAGCCGTGTTTTAAGGGGCGAAACTACTAATGAAAAACTGTTTTTT.

DNA for the CDR3: TGTGCCAGCAGCTTAGGCGACAGGGGTTGGGAGACCCAGTACTTC. It translates to CASSLGDRGWETQYF. The V call is TRBV7-3, the J call TRBJ2-5; 8 positions match TRBD1. Germline trimming cut 2 bases from V and 5 bases from J; bases unmatched to any gene: 7. There are 15 residues in the CDR3. Germline V gives CDR1 SGHTA, CDR2 FQGTGA.

This sequence joins TRBV29-1 and TRBJ2-2, with 7 positions matching TRBD2. Trimming removed 4 bases from V and 4 bases from J; junction bases left unmatched: 3. The CDR3 is 13 residues long. Germline lookup yields CDR1 SQVTM and CDR2 ANQGSEA. The DNA for the CDR3 is TGCAGCGTTGGGGGACTATTCACCGGGGAGCTGTTTTTT. Translation: CSVGGLFTGELFF.

This clone was seen only once. The J gene is TRBJ2-7, the V gene TRBV5-4; 11 nucleotides align to TRBD1. V was pared by 5 bases and J by 2 bases, with 6 bases of the junction left unmatched. The CDR3 has 15 amino acids. Germline CDR1 and CDR2: SGHNT and YYREEE (reference sequence). CDR3 region: CASSPPGQGAYEQYF. CDR3 in DNA: TGTGCCAGCAGTCCACCGGGACAGGGGGCCTACGAGCAGTACTTC.

The chain employs TRBV7-3 and TRBJ1-1, with a possible D match to TRBD1 (6 bases). Trimming pared 4 bases from V and 1 base from J, leaving 7 bases between. Germline-derived CDR1 and CDR2 are SGHTA and FQGTGA. The CDR3 is made up of 13 amino acids. The CDR3: CASSSGQNTEAFF. CDR3 nucleotide sequence: TGTGCCAGCAGCTCGGGACAGAACACTGAAGCTTTCTTT.

This sequence joins TRBV10-3 and TRBJ1-3; D uncertain. Looked up from germline, CDR1 is ENHRY and CDR2 is SYGVKD. The CDR3 contains 15 residues. V shed 0 bases and J shed 0 bases, with 6 bases lying between them. CDR3 DNA sequence: TGTGCCATCAGTGAGTCTCCGGGCTCTGGAAACACCATATATTTT. Translation gives CAISESPGSGNTIYF.

In this sample, this clone turned up a few times. The chain carries TRBV3-1 (or the pseudogene TRBV3-2) and TRBJ1-1; TRBD1 aligns across 8 bases. The CDR3 has 15 residues. J was trimmed by 0 bases and V by 4 bases; bases with no gene match: 4. Looked up from germline, CDR1 is LGHDT and CDR2 is YNNKEL (reference sequence). The DNA for the CDR3 is TGTGCCAGCAGCCGATGGGACAGGATGAACACTGAAGCTTTCTTT. Its translation: CASSRWDRMNTEAFF.

The genes are TRBV19 and TRBJ1-1; D not certain. This CDR3 is built from 11 residues. The V gene lost 8 bases and the J gene lost 3 bases, with 7 bases spanning the gap. Germline V gene sequence: CDR1 LNHDA, CDR2 SQIVND (reference sequence). The CDR3 DNA sequence: TGTGCCAGTGGAGGTTACACTGAAGCTTTCTTT. Its translation: CASGGYTEAFF. Filled out from reference TRBV19 and TRBJ1-1, the complete variable domain reads DGGITQSPKYLFRKEGQNVTLSCEQNLNHDAMYWYRQDPGQGLRLIYYSQIVNDFQKGDIAEGYSVSREKKESFPLTVTSAQKNPTAFYLCASGGYTEAFFGQGTRLTVV.

The J gene is TRBJ1-1, the V gene TRBV15; possible D gene TRBD1, 5 bases. The V and J ends lost 0 bases and 5 bases respectively, with 13 bases between them. Germline CDR1 LNHNV, CDR2 YYDKDF (reference sequence). The CDR3 is made up of 15 amino acids. CDR3 protein: CATSREGGARTEAFF. The DNA of the CDR3 is TGTGCCACCAGCAGAGAGGGAGGGGCAAGGACTGAAGCTTTCTTT.

The chain uses TRBV5-5 and TRBJ1-6; D not certain. V lost 4 bases to trimming and J lost 3 bases, with 11 bases between them. Per germline, CDR1 SGHKS and CDR2 YYEKEE (reference sequence). This CDR3 is built from 15 residues. For the CDR3, the DNA is TGTGCCAGCAGCAACCGGGAGAACTATAATTCACCCCTCCACTTT. Amino acids: CASSNRENYNSPLHF.

The V and J genes are TRBV14 and TRBJ1-6; no definite D call. Germline CDR1 and CDR2: SGHDN and FVKESK. The V end lost 4 bases, the J end lost 8 bases, and 15 bases lay between the germline ends. This CDR3 has 15 residues. The CDR3 DNA follows: TGTGCCAGCAGCCCGGCAGGAATTTCCCATTCACCCCTCCACTTT. It yields the protein CASSPAGISHSPLHF.

As concerns this clone: This may arise from a read error, as a much more abundant clone is one base away. The same CDR3 also results from other DNA sequences found in this sample. The chain links TRBV2 to TRBJ1-6; D is undetermined. CDR3 length: 14 amino acids. Per the germline V gene, CDR1 is SNHLY and CDR2 is FYNNEI. CDR3 bases: TGTGCCAGCAGTGTAGTGACATATAATTCACCTCTCCACTTT. As protein: CASSVVTYNSPLHF.

The rearrangement uses TRBV28 and TRBJ1-4; maybe TRBD1 (6 bases). This CDR3 spans 17 amino acids. CDR1 is MDHEN, CDR2 SYDVKM, per germline. Trimming cost V 5 bases and J 3 bases, with 19 bases left between them. DNA for the CDR3: TGTGCCAGCAGTAGAATACAGGGCGACACAGCTAATGAAAAACTGTTTTTT. Encoded protein: CASSRIQGDTANEKLFF.

This clone was counted between two and nine times. The chain is built from TRBV6-5 and TRBJ1-1; possible D gene TRBD1, 6 bases. The CDR3 consists of 13 residues. CDR1 MNHEY and CDR2 SVGAGI come from the germline V gene. V gave up 4 bases and J gave up 12 bases, with 18 bases separating them. CDR3 in amino acids: CASSLLFGTKTFF. As DNA, the CDR3 is TGTGCCAGCAGTTTACTCTTCGGGACAAAAACTTTCTTT.

This rearrangement joins TRBV2 to TRBJ1-5; TRBD1 aligns across 9 bases. CDR1 is SNHLY, CDR2 FYNNEI, per germline. V lost 4 bases, J lost 3 bases, and 10 bases stayed unmatched. The CDR3 totals 17 residues. The CDR3 spells CASSGTGTGTNNQPQHF. The CDR3 nucleotides are TGTGCCAGCAGTGGGACCGGGACAGGGACGAACAATCAGCCCCAGCATTTT. Combining the CDR3 with reference TRBV2 and TRBJ1-5 gives the whole variable domain EPEVTQTPSHQVTQMGQEVILRCVPISNHLYFYWYRQILGQKVEFLVSFYNNEISEKSEIFDDQFSVERPDGSNFTLKIRSTKLEDSAMYFCASSGTGTGTNNQPQHFGDGTRLSIL.

The rearrangement joins TRBV19 to TRBJ2-2, with unresolved D. Trimming left V 2 bases short and J 4 bases short, with 8 bases between. The CDR3 is made up of 14 amino acids. The V gene's germline CDR1 is LNHDA and CDR2 SQIVND (reference sequence). As DNA, the CDR3 is TGTGCCAGTAGTATAAGCAGACTCACCGGGGAGCTGTTTTTT. Protein: CASSISRLTGELFF.

The rearrangement uses TRBV5-4 and TRBJ2-7; 10 nucleotides align to TRBD1. Per germline, CDR1 SGHNT and CDR2 YYREEE (reference sequence). V was pared by 4 bases and J by 5 bases, with 6 bases of the junction left unmatched. The CDR3 sequence is 14 residues long. For the CDR3, the DNA is TGTGCCAGCAGCCCGGGACAGGGGAAGGACGAGCAGTACTTC. Encoded protein: CASSPGQGKDEQYF.

In its sample, this clone was seen once. This chain joins TRBV9 and TRBJ1-1; 7 nucleotides line up with TRBD1. Per the germline V gene, CDR1 is SGDLS and CDR2 is YYNGEE. CDR3 length equals 15 residues. The V gene end was trimmed by 0 bases and the J gene end by 4 bases; junction bases not matched to a gene: 6. CDR3 protein: CASSVGQGLTTEAFF. The CDR3, as DNA: TGTGCCAGCAGCGTAGGACAGGGACTTACCACTGAAGCTTTCTTT.

The chain employs TRBV25-1 and TRBJ1-1; TRBD1 matches 11 bases. CDR3 length: 14 amino acids. Per the germline V gene, CDR1 is MGHDK and CDR2 is SYGVNS. After removal of 5 bases from V and 4 bases from J, the junction contained 3 bases not matched to a gene. CDR3 sequence: CASSLGTGGTEAFF. The CDR3 bases are TGTGCCAGCAGTCTCGGGACAGGGGGCACTGAAGCTTTCTTT.

This chain's CDR3 is CAITQGSSYNEQFF. The CDR3 coding sequence is TGTGCCATCACCCAGGGCAGCTCCTACAATGAGCAGTTCTTC. The V gene is TRBV10-3, the J gene TRBJ2-1, with D possibly matching TRBD1 (5 bases). Per germline, CDR1 ENHRY and CDR2 SYGVKD. The CDR3 contains 14 residues. Trimming pared 7 bases from V and 0 bases from J, leaving 10 bases between.

This CDR3 reads CASSSPDREVKNSPLHF. The CDR3 DNA reads TGTGCCAGCAGCAGTCCGGACAGGGAAGTTAAGAATTCACCCCTCCACTTT. J is TRBJ1-6 and V is TRBV21-1; TRBD1 is the table's D call, not checked against the DNA. TRBV21-1 is a pseudogene locus. CDR3 length equals 17 residues.

The chain has TRBV7-8 and TRBJ2-7; tentatively, D is TRBD2 (5 bases). The CDR3 runs 16 residues. CDR1 and CDR2 from the germline V gene are SGHVS and FQNEAQ. The V gene lost 2 bases and the J gene lost 5 bases, with 19 bases spanning the gap. Written as DNA, the CDR3 is TGTGCCAGCAGCTTACCACCACTAGGACGAGACGACGAGCAGTACTTC. Amino acids: CASSLPPLGRDDEQYF.

This chain links TRBV19 with TRBJ2-1; 9 positions agree with TRBD2. Per germline, CDR1 LNHDA and CDR2 SQIVND (reference sequence). Trimming removed 8 bases from V and 3 bases from J; junction bases left unmatched: 5. The CDR3 consists of 14 residues. DNA of the CDR3: TGTGCCAGTGCTCTAGCGGGGAGCTACAATGAGCAGTTCTTC. Protein: CASALAGSYNEQFF.

The chain links TRBV5-4 to TRBJ1-2, with 7 positions matching TRBD1. Germline trimming cut 0 bases from V and 4 bases from J; bases unmatched to any gene: 3. Germline CDR1 is SGHNT and CDR2 is YYREEE (reference sequence). This CDR3 region has 14 residues. CDR3 region: CASSLVDRIYGYTF. The CDR3 DNA sequence: TGTGCCAGCAGCTTGGTGGACAGGATCTATGGCTACACCTTC.

The CDR3 DNA is TGTGCCAGCAGCTTCCGAGGACAGGGGGGTGAAGCTTTCTTT. Translated: CASSFRGQGGEAFF. V usage is TRBV7-8 and J usage is TRBJ1-1; 10 nucleotides align to TRBD1. There are 14 residues in the CDR3. V shed 3 bases, J shed 7 bases, and the junction held 5 bases outside the gene matches. Germline CDR1 and CDR2: SGHVS and FQNEAQ. Full variable domain (missing parts from reference TRBV7-8 and TRBJ1-1): GAGVSQSPRYKVAKRGQDVALRCDPISGHVSLFWYQQALGQGPEFLTYFQNEAQLDKSGLPSDRFFAERPEGSVSTLKIQRTQQEDSAVYLCASSFRGQGGEAFFGQGTRLTVV.

CDR3 nucleotides: TGTGCCAGCAGGCGCAACAGGGGTGAGGGCTACACCTTC. Its protein product is CASRRNRGEGYTF. This sequence joins TRBV12-3 or TRBV12-4 and TRBJ1-2, with TRBD1 matching over 7 bases. J was trimmed by 8 bases and V by 6 bases; bases with no gene match: 9. The CDR3 is 13 amino acids.